Reported below is one TCR beta chain. Germline CDR1 reads LNHDA; CDR2 reads SQIVND (reference sequence). The CDR3 totals 15 residues. The ends lost 6 bases at V and 6 bases at J; junction bases unmatched: 8. The data derive from a study of early stage breast cancer tumors. Each sample had two DNA replicates, about 0.52 ug blood or roughly 1.4 ug tissue. Here immunoSEQ multiplex PCR was the method, and the copy in TCRdb shows in-frame clones only, minus some. Here the sample spans tens of thousands of clones, about 78% being singletons. The chain couples TRBV19 to TRBJ1-5, with 10 bases fitting TRBD1. What was sequenced was blood. The source is a person aged 45-60 years with breast cancer. CDR3: CASSRGTGEGQPQHF. CDR3 in DNA: TGTGCCAGTAGCCGAGGGACAGGGGAGGGTCAGCCCCAGCATTTT.